The 29 T cell receptor beta chains reported below all come from one sample, sequenced in a study of shared clonotypes between healthy human individuals. Produced via immunoSEQ multiplex PCR; TCRdb's table is partial and in-frame only. The sample lists under 850,000 clones, over 55% occurring once. The sequenced sample consisted of memory CD4+ T cells sorted from blood. Subset reported: CD45RA-negative fraction. Source of these receptors: a woman aged 25 to 39 in good health.

V usage is TRBV11-2 and J usage is TRBJ1-2; D is perhaps TRBD1 (5 bases). CDR3 length: 16 amino acids. V gave up 3 bases and J gave up 4 bases, with 18 bases separating them. Germline loops: CDR1 SGHAT, CDR2 FQNNGV. CDR3 loop: CASSFKVPGRVYGYTF. The CDR3 nucleotides read TGTGCCAGCAGCTTTAAGGTACCAGGGCGAGTCTATGGCTACACCTTC.

Only one count was recorded for this clone. This rearrangement joins TRBV30 to TRBJ2-3; 9 bases map to TRBD1. This CDR3 region has 15 residues. V lost 4 bases and J lost 2; bases outside the gene matches: 7. Germline CDR1 is GTSNPN and CDR2 is SVGIG (reference sequence). CDR3 DNA sequence: TGTGCCTGGACCCTGGGGGACAGGGACACAGATACGCAGTATTTT. It yields the protein CAWTLGDRDTDTQYF.

Of note for this clone: The sample has other DNA sequences that encode this CDR3 too. The gene calls are TRBV7-9 and TRBJ1-1; D gene unclear. Germline V gene data show CDR1 as SEHNR and CDR2 as FQNEAQ (reference sequence). This CDR3 region has 11 residues. Trimming cost V 9 bases and J 3 bases, with 8 bases left between them. The CDR3 reads CASGRDTEAFF. CDR3 bases: TGTGCCAGTGGGAGGGACACTGAAGCTTTCTTT.

DNA of the CDR3: TGTGCCAGCTCACCGGGACTAGCGGGGGTACTCTCCTACGAGCAGTACTTC. As protein: CASSPGLAGVLSYEQYF. The chain links TRBV18 to TRBJ2-7; 14 bases map to TRBD2. The CDR3 has 17 residues. V shed 3 bases and J 0 bases; nucleotides not matched to a gene: 4. Per germline, CDR1 KGHSH and CDR2 LQKENI.

This clone was observed once. The chain combines TRBV10-3 with TRBJ2-7, with D unresolved. The CDR3 is 12 amino acids. Germline V lookup: CDR1 ENHRY, CDR2 SYGVKD. Between the trimmed V and J ends, which lost 0 bases and 2 bases, there was a span of 2 bases. CDR3 bases: TGTGCCATCAGTGAGTCTGCCTACGAGCAGTACTTC. Amino acids: CAISESAYEQYF.

This clone was detected a few times. The chain has TRBV2 and TRBJ2-2, with 11 bases identical to TRBD2. This CDR3 has 15 amino acids. The germline V gene has CDR1 SNHLY and CDR2 FYNNEI. J lost 6 bases, V lost 6 bases, and 6 bases had no gene match. As DNA, the CDR3 is TGTGCCAGCAGGCTTAGCGGGAGGGCCTCCGGGGAGCTGTTTTTT. It specifies CASRLSGRASGELFF.

In this sample, this clone turned up once. The J gene is TRBJ1-1, the V gene TRBV18; the D gene is possibly TRBD1 (5 bases). Germline V gene lookup returns CDR1 KGHSH and CDR2 LQKENI. The CDR3 has 15 amino acids. Trimming removed 2 bases from V and 0 bases from J, with 10 bases in between. The CDR3 region is CASSPMGRLNTEAFF. In nucleotides, the CDR3 is TGTGCCAGCTCACCAATGGGACGGCTGAACACTGAAGCTTTCTTT.

The chain combines TRBV4-1 with TRBJ2-2; D may be TRBD2 (5 bases). CDR1 MGHRA and CDR2 YSYEKL come from the germline V gene. The CDR3 is made up of 14 amino acids. The V gene lost 4 bases and the J gene lost 1 base, with 7 bases spanning the gap. The CDR3 protein is CASSPGLNTGELFF. Here the CDR3 DNA reads TGCGCCAGCAGCCCGGGGTTGAACACCGGGGAGCTGTTTTTT.

This clone has just a few counts. The sample has other DNA sequences that encode this CDR3 too. V and J are TRBV7-2 and TRBJ2-1; D gene ambiguous. CDR1 and CDR2 from the germline V gene are SGHTA and FQGNSA. Trimming cost V 1 base and J 0 bases, with 10 bases left between them. CDR3 length: 16 residues. CDR3 in DNA: TGTGCCAGCAGCTTAGGAGCGTTGAGCTCCTACAATGAGCAGTTCTTC. Amino acids: CASSLGALSSYNEQFF.

The V and J genes are TRBV11-2 and TRBJ2-7; TRBD2 agrees at 8 bases. Germline values: CDR1 SGHAT, CDR2 FQNNGV. The CDR3 runs 13 residues. V dropped 8 bases and J dropped 3; count of bases not matched to a gene: 6. CDR3 sequence: CASGAGGIYEQYF. In DNA form, the CDR3 reads TGTGCCAGCGGGGCGGGAGGAATCTACGAGCAGTACTTC.

The chain combines TRBV19 with TRBJ2-2; D may be TRBD1 (6 bases). Between the trimmed V and J ends, which lost 3 bases and 1 base, there was a span of 9 bases. The CDR3 has 15 residues. CDR1 and CDR2 from the germline V gene are LNHDA and SQIVND (reference sequence). CDR3 bases: TGTGCCAGTAGTATTTTGGACAGGAACACCGGGGAGCTGTTTTTT. It codes for CASSILDRNTGELFF.

The rearrangement uses TRBV14 and TRBJ2-5; D gene unclear. The V end was cut by 4 bases, the J end by 5 bases, with 17 bases between. The CDR3 has 15 residues. CDR1 and CDR2 (germline): SGHDN, FVKESK. This chain's CDR3 is CASSRLESRRETQYF. As DNA, the CDR3 is TGTGCCAGCAGCCGACTTGAGTCGCGAAGGGAGACCCAGTACTTC.

The chain couples TRBV9 to TRBJ2-7; D gene ambiguous. Germline CDR1 reads SGDLS; CDR2 reads YYNGEE. V lost 0 bases and J 9 bases, leaving 16 bases between the germline ends. This CDR3 contains 14 residues. Here the CDR3 DNA reads TGTGCCAGCAGCGTAGGTACCTCATTCCAGCCGCAGTACTTC. The encoded protein is CASSVGTSFQPQYF.

To note about this clone: Given a far larger clone just one base away, this is likely a sequencing read error. This rearrangement joins TRBV7-9 to TRBJ1-1; D unresolved. Germline CDR1 reads SEHNR; CDR2 reads FQNEAQ (reference sequence). CDR3 length equals 13 residues. V was trimmed by 1 base and J by 2 bases, leaving 5 bases between them. CDR3 amino acids: CASSLDVNTEAFF. For the CDR3, the DNA is TGTGCCAGCAGCTTAGACGTAAACACTGAAGCTTTCTTT.

This clone was detected a few times. The chain couples TRBV23-1 to TRBJ1-1, with no clear D. TRBV23-1 is an open reading frame, and its role is uncertain. Trimming removed 3 bases at V and 5 bases at J, with 10 bases between. This CDR3 has 13 residues. The CDR3 region has the DNA TGCGCCAGCAGTCATCACGGGTTGACTGAAGCTTTCTTT. This sequence encodes CASSHHGLTEAFF.

Remarks on this clone: Different DNA sequences within this sample yield the same CDR3. This chain uses TRBV18 with TRBJ1-4; TRBD1 agrees at 8 bases. V trimming: 0 bases; J trimming: 8 bases; junction bases outside the gene matches: 5. This CDR3 is built from 15 residues. The V gene's germline CDR1 is KGHSH and CDR2 LQKENI. For the CDR3, the DNA is TGTGCCAGCTCACCACCCGGACAGGGAGGGGAAAAACTGTTTTTT. This translates into CASSPPGQGGEKLFF.

This chain joins TRBV7-2 and TRBJ2-1, with 16 bases aligning to TRBD2. The junction had 4 bases not matched to a gene; V was cut back by 4 bases and J by 7 bases. Germline V gene lookup returns CDR1 SGHTA and CDR2 FQGNSA. This CDR3 is built from 16 residues. CDR3 in DNA: TGTGCCAGCAGCTCAGGGACTAGCGGGAGGGCGAATGAGCAGTTCTTC. Translating gives CASSSGTSGRANEQFF.

The chain couples TRBV7-6 to TRBJ1-6, with D maybe TRBD1 (5 bases). The V gene lost 3 bases and the J gene lost 9 bases, with 15 bases spanning the gap. CDR1 is SGHVS and CDR2 is FNYEAQ in the germline V gene. This CDR3 is 15 amino acids long. The CDR3 region has the DNA TGTGCCAGCAGCTTGGACGGGACTATAGGTTCACCCCTCCACTTT. Translated, it gives CASSLDGTIGSPLHF.

CDR3 residues: CASSSPQQDRKLFF. The DNA of the CDR3 is TGTGCCAGCAGTTCCCCCCAGCAGGATCGAAAACTGTTTTTT. The chain is built from TRBV6-1 and TRBJ1-4; D unclear. Per germline, CDR1 MNHNS and CDR2 SASEGT. The CDR3 contains 14 residues. Between the trimmed V and J ends, which lost 5 bases and 10 bases, there was a span of 17 bases.

With regard to this clone: This same CDR3 is encoded by further DNA sequences in the sample. The chain links TRBV5-1 to TRBJ1-3; D is unclear. The CDR3 length is 14 residues. The V end was cut by 3 bases, the J end by 4 bases, with 11 bases between. Germline-derived CDR1 and CDR2 are SGHRS and YFSETQ. CDR3 sequence (DNA): TGCGCCAGCAGCTACGGAACGACAGGAAACACCATATATTTT. The encoded protein is CASSYGTTGNTIYF. Complete variable domain (other parts from reference TRBV5-1 and TRBJ1-3): KAGVTQTPRYLIKTRGQQVTLSCSPISGHRSVSWYQQTPGQGLQFLFEYFSETQRNKGNFPGRFSGRQFSNSRSEMNVSTLELGDSALYLCASSYGTTGNTIYFGEGSWLTVV.

The chain's CDR3 is CASSFTGTEAFF. CDR3 nucleotides: TGCGCCAGCAGCTTCACAGGCACTGAAGCTTTCTTT. The chain links TRBV5-1 to TRBJ1-1; TRBD1 is a possible D gene (5 bases). Germline V lookup: CDR1 SGHRS, CDR2 YFSETQ. The V end lost 2 bases, the J end lost 4 bases, and 6 bases lay between the germline ends. The CDR3 sequence is 12 residues long.

This clone was found many times. The V gene is TRBV5-8, the J gene TRBJ2-7; D is perhaps TRBD1 or TRBD2 (5 bases each). The ends were cut back, 4 bases at V and 1 base at J, with 18 bases in the middle. The CDR3 contains 16 residues. Germline V gene lookup returns CDR1 SGHTS and CDR2 YDEGEE. This CDR3 is CASSRGLGTQSYEQYF. CDR3 DNA sequence: TGTGCCAGCAGCCGAGGGTTAGGGACGCAATCCTACGAGCAGTACTTC.

The chain carries TRBV28 and TRBJ1-4; D remains ambiguous. Deletions cut 5 bases from V and 8 bases from J, with 15 bases between. Germline assignment: CDR1 MDHEN and CDR2 SYDVKM. The CDR3 consists of 14 residues. The CDR3 protein is CASSRARKGEKLFF. The CDR3 nucleotides read TGTGCCAGCAGTCGCGCCCGAAAGGGCGAAAAACTGTTTTTT.

The chain couples TRBV28 to TRBJ1-5; 10 bases fit TRBD1. Germline CDR1 MDHEN, CDR2 SYDVKM. The CDR3 is 17 residues long. Unmatched junction bases numbered 17, after V lost 8 bases and J lost 7 bases. The CDR3 coding sequence is TGTGCCAGCGGACGGGTCCCGGGACAGGGGTTTAGGCAGCCCCAGCATTTT. Residues: CASGRVPGQGFRQPQHF.

The count of this clone is one. V is TRBV7-3 and J is TRBJ2-5; D is unresolved. The V end lost 5 bases, the J end lost 4 bases, and 11 bases lay between the germline ends. The germline V gene has CDR1 SGHTA and CDR2 FQGTGA. CDR3 length: 13 amino acids. The CDR3 nucleotides are TGTGCCAGCAGCCGACACCCGGGAGAGACCCAGTACTTC. This translates into CASSRHPGETQYF.

This chain links TRBV27 with TRBJ2-5; no clear D gene. Trimming took 3 bases from V and 5 from J, leaving 19 bases between them. CDR3 length: 16 residues. CDR1 and CDR2 (germline): MNHEY, SMNVEV (reference sequence). Here the CDR3 reads CASSFSLGLVRETQYF. The CDR3 DNA reads as TGTGCCAGCAGTTTCTCCCTCGGCCTGGTCAGGGAGACCCAGTACTTC.

The chain employs TRBV7-9 and TRBJ2-3; D may be TRBD2 (5 bases). The germline V and J ends were trimmed by 2 bases and 4 bases, with 16 bases remaining between them. The germline V gene encodes CDR1 SEHNR and CDR2 FQNEAQ (reference sequence). The CDR3 totals 16 residues. CDR3 sequence reads: CASSLSLSLVADTQYF. The CDR3 DNA reads as TGTGCCAGCAGCTTATCACTTTCACTAGTGGCAGATACGCAGTATTTT.

This clone was counted a single time. The rearrangement uses TRBV20-1 and TRBJ2-7; D call uncertain. This CDR3 has 11 amino acids. The germline V gene encodes CDR1 DFQATT and CDR2 SNEGSKA (reference sequence). V lost 6 bases to trimming and J lost 11 bases, with 17 bases between them. This CDR3 reads CSAKSGRLEYF. CDR3 nucleotides: TGCAGTGCCAAGAGTGGCCGTTTGGAGTACTTC.

Written as DNA, the CDR3 is TGTGCCAGTAGTATAATGGCTCGGGCGGCGAGCACAGATACGCAGTATTTT. Its protein product is CASSIMARAASTDTQYF. The chain couples TRBV19 to TRBJ2-3; D is ambiguous. This CDR3 has 17 residues. Trimming removed 2 bases from V and 0 bases from J, with 15 bases in between. Germline V gene lookup returns CDR1 LNHDA and CDR2 SQIVND (reference sequence).